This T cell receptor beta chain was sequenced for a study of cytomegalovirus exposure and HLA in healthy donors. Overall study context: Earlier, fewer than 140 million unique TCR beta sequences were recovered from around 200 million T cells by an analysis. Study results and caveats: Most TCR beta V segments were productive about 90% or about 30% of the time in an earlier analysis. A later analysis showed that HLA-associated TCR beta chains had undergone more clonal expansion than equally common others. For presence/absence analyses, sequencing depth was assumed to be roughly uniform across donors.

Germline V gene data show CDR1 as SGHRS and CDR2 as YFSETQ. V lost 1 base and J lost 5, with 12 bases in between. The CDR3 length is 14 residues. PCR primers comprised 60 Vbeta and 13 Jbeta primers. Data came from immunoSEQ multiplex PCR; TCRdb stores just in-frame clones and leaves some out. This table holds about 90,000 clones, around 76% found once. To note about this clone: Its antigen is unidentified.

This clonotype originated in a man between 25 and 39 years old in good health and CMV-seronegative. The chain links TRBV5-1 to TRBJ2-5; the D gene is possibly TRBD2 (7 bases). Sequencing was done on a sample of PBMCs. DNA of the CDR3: TGCGCCAGCAGCTTGTCGGGGGGCGGGGAGACCCAGTACTTC. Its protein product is CASSLSGGGETQYF.